These T cell receptor beta chains were read from a single sample in a study of T cells after yellow fever vaccination. Via MiXCR, TCRdb re-called the 5' RACE reads, giving one row per CDR3 protein. This sample has around 600,000 distinct CDR3 sequences, with about 12% found just once. The starting material was PBMCs, obtained on the day of the yellow fever booster vaccination. The receptors originated from a man younger than 40 who received the YFV17D yellow fever vaccine. CDR3s include the opening cysteine and the closing phenylalanine or tryptophan. Fields, in order: J gene, CDR3 length, V gene, CDR3 protein.

J gene: TRBJ2-2
CDR3 length: 14
V gene: TRBV12-3/TRBV12-4
CDR3 protein: CASSFHPHTGELFF

J gene: TRBJ2-2
CDR3 length: 15
V gene: TRBV7-6
CDR3 protein: CASSLLGQGTGELFF

J gene: TRBJ2-1
CDR3 length: 18
V gene: TRBV6-2/TRBV6-3
CDR3 protein: CASSYLPRLAASYNEQFF

J gene: TRBJ1-5
CDR3 length: 16
V gene: TRBV12-3/TRBV12-4
CDR3 protein: CASSSHQTYSNQPQHF

J gene: TRBJ2-2
CDR3 length: 16
V gene: TRBV20-1
CDR3 protein: CSARRRGKTYTGELFF

J gene: TRBJ2-5
CDR3 length: 13
V gene: TRBV28
CDR3 protein: CASSFAGGETQYF

J gene: TRBJ2-1
CDR3 length: 19
V gene: TRBV11-2
CDR3 protein: CASSSPSQGRWSSYNEQFF

J gene: TRBJ2-2
CDR3 length: 13
V gene: TRBV6-5
CDR3 protein: CASSFTLAGELFF

J gene: TRBJ1-3
CDR3 length: 15
V gene: TRBV5-1
CDR3 protein: CASSSSPGAGNTIYF

J gene: TRBJ2-1
CDR3 length: 14
V gene: TRBV7-2
CDR3 protein: CASSLFSGSLEQFF

J gene: TRBJ2-2
CDR3 length: 19
V gene: TRBV5-1
CDR3 protein: CASSPYLGTSGPNTGELFF

J gene: TRBJ2-1
CDR3 length: 13
V gene: TRBV20-1
CDR3 protein: CSALGSSYNEQFF